A single sample is the source of the 21 T cell receptor beta chains below, sequenced in a study of blood T cell repertoires in COVID-19. Measured with immunoSEQ multiplex PCR; TCRdb has only the in-frame clones, and not every one. Of a few hundred thousand clones in the sample, roughly 90% were seen once. Specimen: PBMCs or T cells enriched from blood (not recorded which). The receptors stem from a woman aged 25-40 years who had recovered from COVID-19.

The chain employs TRBV4-3 and TRBJ1-4; 8 positions match TRBD1. Germline assignment: CDR1 LGHNA and CDR2 YSLEER. Germline trimming cut 1 base from V and 5 bases from J; bases unmatched to any gene: 6. The CDR3 spans 16 residues. The CDR3 loop is CASSQGPGQENEKLFF. The CDR3 nucleotides read TGCGCCAGCAGCCAAGGCCCGGGACAGGAGAATGAAAAACTGTTTTTT.

The J gene is TRBJ2-7, the V gene TRBV5-1; tentatively, D is TRBD2 (5 bases). V was pared by 0 bases and J by 7 bases, with 14 bases between. The CDR3 spans 14 residues. CDR1 SGHRS and CDR2 YFSETQ come from the germline V gene. DNA of the CDR3: TGCGCCAGCAGCTTGGCCGCGAGGGCAAAAGAGCAGTACTTC. Its translation: CASSLAARAKEQYF.

The J gene is TRBJ1-6, the V gene TRBV27, with TRBD1 as a possible D gene (6 bases). The CDR3 covers 15 residues. V was trimmed by 6 bases and J by 7 bases, leaving 16 bases between them. Germline lookup yields CDR1 MNHEY and CDR2 SMNVEV (reference sequence). The CDR3 is CASRIPGQINSPLHF. In DNA form, the CDR3 reads TGTGCCAGCAGAATACCGGGACAAATAAATTCACCCCTCCACTTT.

V usage is TRBV18 and J usage is TRBJ2-3; 8 positions agree with TRBD2. CDR3 length: 14 residues. J gave up 4 bases and V 5 bases, and 5 bases lay outside the gene matches. From germline, CDR1 is KGHSH and CDR2 LQKENI. The CDR3 region is CASSSGLAPDTQYF. Written as DNA, the CDR3 is TGTGCCAGCTCATCAGGACTAGCCCCAGATACGCAGTATTTT.

The genes are TRBV7-8 and TRBJ2-2, with TRBD1 matching over 9 bases. The V segment lost 3 bases and the J segment 0 bases; nucleotides outside the gene matches: 8. Germline V gives CDR1 SGHVS, CDR2 FQNEAQ. The CDR3 contains 18 residues. As DNA, the CDR3 is TGTGCCAGCAGCTTGCGGGGACAGGGCACCTCGAACACCGGGGAGCTGTTTTTT. Amino acid sequence: CASSLRGQGTSNTGELFF.

The chain recombines TRBV7-2 with TRBJ1-1; no reliable D call. Germline V gene sequence: CDR1 SGHTA, CDR2 FQGNSA. This CDR3 region has 13 residues. The V and J ends lost 1 base and 8 bases respectively, with 11 bases between them. The CDR3 DNA sequence: TGTGCCAGCAGCTTAGTCGGGCCGGGGGAAGCTTTCTTT. It is translated as CASSLVGPGEAFF.

V is TRBV19 and J is TRBJ1-2; TRBD1 matches 8 bases. Germline CDR1 LNHDA, CDR2 SQIVND (reference sequence). This CDR3 has 15 amino acids. V dropped 7 bases and J dropped 5; count of bases not matched to a gene: 12. The CDR3, as DNA: TGTGCCAGTACGAGAATTGGGGGACAGGTTTATGGCTACACCTTC. It translates to CASTRIGGQVYGYTF.

The chain has TRBV30 and TRBJ1-1, with D possibly matching TRBD1 (5 bases). V lost 5 bases and J lost 4, with 20 bases in between. In germline, CDR1 is GTSNPN, CDR2 SVGIG (reference sequence). The CDR3 spans 15 residues. CDR3 nucleotide sequence: TGTGCCTGGGAACAGCGTGGGGGGAAGGGCACTGAAGCTTTCTTT. Protein: CAWEQRGGKGTEAFF.

V usage is TRBV10-3 and J usage is TRBJ2-7; D might be TRBD1 (6 bases). CDR1 ENHRY and CDR2 SYGVKD come from the germline V gene. The CDR3 length is 13 residues. Trimming left V 2 bases short and J 4 bases short, with 9 bases between. CDR3 amino acids: CAISERGRYEQYF. CDR3 DNA: TGTGCCATCAGTGAGAGGGGGAGATACGAGCAGTACTTC.

The chain employs TRBV3-1 (or the pseudogene TRBV3-2) and TRBJ1-1; D unresolved. This CDR3 comprises 12 residues. V gave up 3 bases and J gave up 5 bases, with 7 bases separating them. The germline V gene encodes CDR1 LGHDT and CDR2 YNNKEL (reference sequence). DNA for the CDR3: TGTGCCAGCAGCCACTTCGGGACTGAAGCTTTCTTT. This codes for CASSHFGTEAFF.

This clone was seen once. This chain uses TRBV7-9 with TRBJ2-2; 7 bases are shared with TRBD1. The V segment lost 5 bases and the J segment 2 bases; nucleotides outside the gene matches: 8. The CDR3 has 16 amino acids. Germline loops: CDR1 SEHNR, CDR2 FQNEAQ (reference sequence). The CDR3 sequence is CASSRIRDSNTGELFF. The DNA for the CDR3 is TGTGCCAGCAGCCGTATTCGGGACAGTAACACCGGGGAGCTGTTTTTT. Full variable domain (outside the CDR3, taken from reference TRBV7-9 and TRBJ2-2): DTGVSQNPRHKITKRGQNVTFRCDPISEHNRLYWYRQTLGQGPEFLTYFQNEAQLEKSRLLSDRFSAERPKGSFSTLEIQRTEQGDSAMYLCASSRIRDSNTGELFFGEGSRLTVL.

The J gene is TRBJ1-1, the V gene TRBV19; 11 bases align to TRBD1. J lost 0 bases, V lost 5 bases, and 5 bases had no gene match. The germline V gene encodes CDR1 LNHDA and CDR2 SQIVND (reference sequence). The CDR3 has 16 amino acids. The CDR3: CASSSGDRGMNTEAFF. CDR3 nucleotides: TGTGCCAGTAGTTCCGGGGACAGGGGGATGAACACTGAAGCTTTCTTT.

The V and J genes are TRBV9 and TRBJ2-4; D unclear. Looked up from germline, CDR1 is SGDLS and CDR2 is YYNGEE. V dropped 3 bases and J dropped 4 bases, with 11 bases sitting between them. This CDR3 contains 14 residues. The CDR3 sequence is CASSAGVAKNIQYF. The CDR3 nucleotides read TGTGCCAGCAGCGCCGGAGTGGCAAAAAACATTCAGTACTTC.

The chain joins TRBV15 to TRBJ2-5, with D possibly being TRBD1 (6 bases). Germline loops: CDR1 LNHNV, CDR2 YYDKDF (reference sequence). The CDR3 loop spans 13 amino acids. The germline V and J ends were trimmed by 2 bases and 5 bases, with 9 bases remaining between them. The CDR3 nucleotides read TGTGCCACCAGCAGAACAGGGTCGGAGACCCAGTACTTC. This translates into CATSRTGSETQYF.

The rearrangement links TRBV18 to TRBJ1-1, with a weak D call TRBD1 (5 bases). The germline V gene has CDR1 KGHSH and CDR2 LQKENI. CDR3 length: 14 amino acids. V lost 3 bases, J lost 2 bases, and 10 bases lay in between. The CDR3 spells CASSPSRANTEAFF. CDR3 DNA sequence: TGTGCCAGCTCACCTAGCAGGGCCAACACTGAAGCTTTCTTT.

The rearrangement joins TRBV27 to TRBJ1-1; 7 bases align to TRBD1. Germline CDR1 MNHEY, CDR2 SMNVEV (reference sequence). Trimming took 6 bases from V and 1 from J; bases not matched to a gene: 5. The CDR3 loop spans 14 amino acids. DNA of the CDR3: TGTGCCAGCAGGAAGGACAGGTCGAACACTGAAGCTTTCTTT. Its protein is CASRKDRSNTEAFF.

The chain is built from TRBV7-9 and TRBJ1-5; D is ambiguous. The V gene lost 5 bases and the J gene lost 4 bases, with 9 bases spanning the gap. This CDR3 has 13 amino acids. Germline CDR1 is SEHNR and CDR2 is FQNEAQ (reference sequence). DNA of the CDR3: TGTGCCAGCAGCCCCGACACGAATCAGCCCCAGCATTTT. This translates into CASSPDTNQPQHF.

This rearrangement joins TRBV10-3 to TRBJ2-3; 9 nucleotides agree with TRBD1. Germline assignment: CDR1 ENHRY and CDR2 SYGVKD. The CDR3 runs 15 residues. J gave up 6 bases and V 6 bases, and 10 bases lay outside the gene matches. DNA for the CDR3: TGTGCCATCAGGACCGGGACAGGGACCCTGGATACGCAGTATTTT. As protein: CAIRTGTGTLDTQYF.

The rearrangement joins TRBV5-5 to TRBJ1-5; 7 bases align to TRBD1. The germline CDR1 and CDR2 sequences are SGHKS and YYEKEE (reference sequence). V lost 2 bases, J lost 4 bases, and 6 bases stayed unmatched. The CDR3 is 15 amino acids. The CDR3 protein is CASSFRGGINQPQHF. Written as DNA, the CDR3 is TGTGCCAGCAGCTTCCGAGGGGGCATAAATCAGCCCCAGCATTTT.

The chain couples TRBV7-2 to TRBJ2-3; TRBD2 aligns across 8 bases. The CDR3 is 15 amino acids. Germline trimming cut 2 bases from V and 4 bases from J; bases unmatched to any gene: 5. Germline V lookup: CDR1 SGHTA, CDR2 FQGNSA. Here the CDR3 reads CASSLPGLDPDTQYF. CDR3 in DNA: TGTGCCAGCAGCTTACCGGGACTAGACCCAGATACGCAGTATTTT.

This sequence joins TRBV7-3 and TRBJ2-2; no reliable D call. V was shortened by 4 bases and J by 6 bases, with 12 bases between the two germline ends. Per germline, CDR1 SGHTA and CDR2 FQGTGA. The CDR3 covers 14 residues. CDR3 sequence reads: CASSSGLSSGELFF. The CDR3 nucleotides are TGTGCCAGCAGCTCGGGTCTCAGTTCCGGGGAGCTGTTTTTT.